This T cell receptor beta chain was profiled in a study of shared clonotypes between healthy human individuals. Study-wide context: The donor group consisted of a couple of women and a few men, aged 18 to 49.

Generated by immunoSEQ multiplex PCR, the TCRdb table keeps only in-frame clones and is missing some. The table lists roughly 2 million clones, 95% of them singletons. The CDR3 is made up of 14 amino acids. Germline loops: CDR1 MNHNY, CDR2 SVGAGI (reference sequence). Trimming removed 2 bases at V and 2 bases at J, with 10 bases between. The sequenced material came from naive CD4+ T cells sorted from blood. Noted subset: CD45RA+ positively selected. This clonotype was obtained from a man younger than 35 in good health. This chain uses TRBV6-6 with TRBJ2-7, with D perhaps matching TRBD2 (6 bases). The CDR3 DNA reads TGTGCCAGCAGTTACGCACCGGGGGCCTACGAGCAGTACTTC. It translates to CASSYAPGAYEQYF.